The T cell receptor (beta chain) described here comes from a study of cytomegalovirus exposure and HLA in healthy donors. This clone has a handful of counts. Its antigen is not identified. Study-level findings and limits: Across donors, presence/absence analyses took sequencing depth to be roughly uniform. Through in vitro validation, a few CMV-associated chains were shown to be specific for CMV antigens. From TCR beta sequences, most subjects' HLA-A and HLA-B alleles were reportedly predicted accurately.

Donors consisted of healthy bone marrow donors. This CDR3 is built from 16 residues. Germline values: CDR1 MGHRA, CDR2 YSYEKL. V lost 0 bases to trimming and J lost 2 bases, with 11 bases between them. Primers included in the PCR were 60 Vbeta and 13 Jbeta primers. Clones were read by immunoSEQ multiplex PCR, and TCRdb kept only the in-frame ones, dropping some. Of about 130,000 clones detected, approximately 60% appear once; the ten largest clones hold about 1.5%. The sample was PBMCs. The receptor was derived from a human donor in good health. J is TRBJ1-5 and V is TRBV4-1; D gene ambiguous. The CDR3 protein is CASSQDGGIGNQPQHF. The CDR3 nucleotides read TGCGCCAGCAGCCAAGATGGAGGGATCGGCAATCAGCCCCAGCATTTT.